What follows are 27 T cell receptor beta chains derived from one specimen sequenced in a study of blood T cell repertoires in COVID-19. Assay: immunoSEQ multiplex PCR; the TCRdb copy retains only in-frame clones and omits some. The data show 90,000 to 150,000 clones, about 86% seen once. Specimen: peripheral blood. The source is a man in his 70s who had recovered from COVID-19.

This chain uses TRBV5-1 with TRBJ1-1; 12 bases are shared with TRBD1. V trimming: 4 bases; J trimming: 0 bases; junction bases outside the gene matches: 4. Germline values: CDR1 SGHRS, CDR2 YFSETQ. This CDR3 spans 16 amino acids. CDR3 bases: TGCGCCAGCAGCATGGGGACAGGGGGCCTGAACACTGAAGCTTTCTTT. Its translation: CASSMGTGGLNTEAFF.

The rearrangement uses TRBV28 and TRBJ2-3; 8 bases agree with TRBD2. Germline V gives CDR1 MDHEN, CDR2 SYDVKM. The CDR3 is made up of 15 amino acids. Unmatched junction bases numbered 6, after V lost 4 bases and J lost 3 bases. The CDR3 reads CASSSQRELTDTQYF. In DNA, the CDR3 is TGTGCCAGCAGTTCCCAGCGGGAGCTAACAGATACGCAGTATTTT.

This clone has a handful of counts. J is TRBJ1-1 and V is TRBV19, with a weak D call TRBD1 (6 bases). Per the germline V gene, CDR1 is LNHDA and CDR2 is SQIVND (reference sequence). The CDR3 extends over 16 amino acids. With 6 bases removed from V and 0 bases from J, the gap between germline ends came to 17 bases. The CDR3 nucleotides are TGTGCCAGTAGCCCTTCGGGACAAATCATGAACACTGAAGCTTTCTTT. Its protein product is CASSPSGQIMNTEAFF.

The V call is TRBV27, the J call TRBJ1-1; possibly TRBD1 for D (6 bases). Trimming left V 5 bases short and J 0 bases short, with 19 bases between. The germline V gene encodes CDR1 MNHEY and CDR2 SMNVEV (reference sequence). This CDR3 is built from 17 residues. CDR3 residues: CASSPGPGQRLNTEAFF. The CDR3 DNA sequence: TGTGCCAGCAGTCCCGGCCCCGGACAGAGATTGAACACTGAAGCTTTCTTT.

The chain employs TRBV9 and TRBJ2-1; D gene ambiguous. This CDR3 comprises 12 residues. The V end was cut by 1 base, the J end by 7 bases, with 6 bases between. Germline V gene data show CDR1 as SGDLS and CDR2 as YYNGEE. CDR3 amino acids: CASSVFENEQFF. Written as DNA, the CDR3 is TGTGCCAGCAGCGTATTTGAGAATGAGCAGTTCTTC.

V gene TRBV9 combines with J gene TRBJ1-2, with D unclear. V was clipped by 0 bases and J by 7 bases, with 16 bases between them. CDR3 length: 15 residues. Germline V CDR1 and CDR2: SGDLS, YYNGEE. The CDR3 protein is CASSVGIWGEGGYTF. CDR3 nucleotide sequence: TGTGCCAGCAGCGTAGGAATTTGGGGAGAGGGTGGCTACACCTTC.

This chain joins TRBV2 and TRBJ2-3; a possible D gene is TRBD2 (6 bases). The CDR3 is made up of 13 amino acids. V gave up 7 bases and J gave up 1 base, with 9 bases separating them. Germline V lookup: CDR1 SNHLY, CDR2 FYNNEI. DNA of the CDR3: TGTGCCAGCAATGGCGGGGGCACAGATACGCAGTATTTT. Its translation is CASNGGGTDTQYF.

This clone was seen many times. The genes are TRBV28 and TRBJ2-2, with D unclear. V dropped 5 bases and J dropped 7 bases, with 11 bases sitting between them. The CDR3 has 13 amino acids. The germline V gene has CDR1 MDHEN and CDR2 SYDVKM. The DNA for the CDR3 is TGTGCCAGCAGTGGCAGGATAGACGGGGAGCTGTTTTTT. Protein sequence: CASSGRIDGELFF.

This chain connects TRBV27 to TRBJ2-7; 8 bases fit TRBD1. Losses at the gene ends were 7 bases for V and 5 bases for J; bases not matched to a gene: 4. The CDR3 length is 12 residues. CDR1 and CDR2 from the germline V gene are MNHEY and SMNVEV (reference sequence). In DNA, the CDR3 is TGTGCCAGCACAGGGGGCGGAGACGAGCAGTACTTC. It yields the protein CASTGGGDEQYF.

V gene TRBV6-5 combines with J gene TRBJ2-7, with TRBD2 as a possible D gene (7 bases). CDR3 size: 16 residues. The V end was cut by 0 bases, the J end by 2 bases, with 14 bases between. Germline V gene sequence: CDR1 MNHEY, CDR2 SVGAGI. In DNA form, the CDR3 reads TGTGCCAGCAGTTACTCGCTCGGGGAGGGGGCCTACGAGCAGTACTTC. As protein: CASSYSLGEGAYEQYF.

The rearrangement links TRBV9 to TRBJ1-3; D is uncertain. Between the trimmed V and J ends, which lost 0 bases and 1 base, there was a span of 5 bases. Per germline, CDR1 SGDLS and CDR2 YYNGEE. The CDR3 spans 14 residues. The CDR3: CASSVVSSGNTIYF. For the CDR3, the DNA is TGTGCCAGCAGCGTAGTTAGTTCTGGAAACACCATATATTTT.

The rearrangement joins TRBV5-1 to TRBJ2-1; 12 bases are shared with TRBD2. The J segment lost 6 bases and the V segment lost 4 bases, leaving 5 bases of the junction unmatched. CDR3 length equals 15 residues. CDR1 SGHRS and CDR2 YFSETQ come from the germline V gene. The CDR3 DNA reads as TGCGCCAGCAGCATTTCTAGCGGGAGGGTCAATGAGCAGTTCTTC. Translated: CASSISSGRVNEQFF. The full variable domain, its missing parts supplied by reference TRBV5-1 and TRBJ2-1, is KAGVTQTPRYLIKTRGQQVTLSCSPISGHRSVSWYQQTPGQGLQFLFEYFSETQRNKGNFPGRFSGRQFSNSRSEMNVSTLELGDSALYLCASSISSGRVNEQFFGPGTRLTVL.

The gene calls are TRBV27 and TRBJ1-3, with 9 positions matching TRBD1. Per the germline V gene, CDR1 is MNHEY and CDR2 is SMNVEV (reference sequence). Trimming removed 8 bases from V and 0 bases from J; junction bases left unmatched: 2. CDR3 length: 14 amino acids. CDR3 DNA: TGTGCCAGCGGGACAGGGCTCTCTGGAAACACCATATATTTT. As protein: CASGTGLSGNTIYF.

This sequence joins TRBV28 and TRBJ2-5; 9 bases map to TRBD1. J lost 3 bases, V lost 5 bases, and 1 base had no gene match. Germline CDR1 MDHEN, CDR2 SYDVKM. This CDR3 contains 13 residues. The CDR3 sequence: CASSRDREETQYF. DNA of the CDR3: TGTGCCAGCAGTCGGGACAGGGAAGAGACCCAGTACTTC.

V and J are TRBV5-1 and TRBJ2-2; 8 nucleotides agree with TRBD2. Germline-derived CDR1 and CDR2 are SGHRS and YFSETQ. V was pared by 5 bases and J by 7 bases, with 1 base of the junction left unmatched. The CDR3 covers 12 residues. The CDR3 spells CASSSGVGELFF. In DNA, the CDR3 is TGCGCCAGCAGTAGCGGGGTCGGGGAGCTGTTTTTT.

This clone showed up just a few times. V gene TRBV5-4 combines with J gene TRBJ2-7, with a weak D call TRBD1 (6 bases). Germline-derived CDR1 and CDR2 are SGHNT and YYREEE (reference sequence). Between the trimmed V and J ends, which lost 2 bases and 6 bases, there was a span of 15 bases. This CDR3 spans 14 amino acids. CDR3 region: CASSFDRPEREQYF. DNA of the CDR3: TGTGCCAGCAGCTTCGACAGGCCGGAGCGCGAGCAGTACTTC.

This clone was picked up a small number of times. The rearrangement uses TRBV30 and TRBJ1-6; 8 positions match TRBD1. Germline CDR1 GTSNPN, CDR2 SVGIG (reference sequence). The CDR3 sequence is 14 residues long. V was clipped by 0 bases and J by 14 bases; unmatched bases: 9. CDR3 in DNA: TGTGCCTGGAGTGTAAGTCAGGGGGCGGCAGCCCTCCACTTT. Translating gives CAWSVSQGAAALHF.

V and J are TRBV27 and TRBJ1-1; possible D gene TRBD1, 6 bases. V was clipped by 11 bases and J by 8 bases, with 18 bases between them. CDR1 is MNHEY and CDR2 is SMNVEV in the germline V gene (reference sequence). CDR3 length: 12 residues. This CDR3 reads CAFGLRTGEAFF. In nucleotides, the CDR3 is TGTGCCTTTGGTTTGCGAACAGGGGAAGCTTTCTTT.

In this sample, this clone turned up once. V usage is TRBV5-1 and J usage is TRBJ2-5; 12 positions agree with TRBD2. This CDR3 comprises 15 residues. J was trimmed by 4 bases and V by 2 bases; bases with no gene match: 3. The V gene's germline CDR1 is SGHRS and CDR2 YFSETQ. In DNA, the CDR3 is TGCGCCAGCAGCTTAGGACTAGCGGGACGAGAGACCCAGTACTTC. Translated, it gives CASSLGLAGRETQYF.

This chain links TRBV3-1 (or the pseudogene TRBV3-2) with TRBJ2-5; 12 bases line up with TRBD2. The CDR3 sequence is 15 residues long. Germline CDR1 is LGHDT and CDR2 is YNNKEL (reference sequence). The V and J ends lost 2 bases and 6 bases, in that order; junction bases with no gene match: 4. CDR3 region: CASSQRLAGDQTQYF. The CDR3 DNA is TGTGCCAGCAGCCAAAGACTAGCGGGAGATCAGACCCAGTACTTC.

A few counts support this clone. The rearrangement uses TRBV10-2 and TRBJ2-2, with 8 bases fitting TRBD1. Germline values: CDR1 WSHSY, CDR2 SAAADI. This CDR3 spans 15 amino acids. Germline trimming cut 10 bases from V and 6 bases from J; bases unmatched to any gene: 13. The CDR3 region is CATRTGRGRPGELFF. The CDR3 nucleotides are TGCGCCACAAGAACGGGCAGGGGGCGCCCCGGGGAGCTGTTTTTT.

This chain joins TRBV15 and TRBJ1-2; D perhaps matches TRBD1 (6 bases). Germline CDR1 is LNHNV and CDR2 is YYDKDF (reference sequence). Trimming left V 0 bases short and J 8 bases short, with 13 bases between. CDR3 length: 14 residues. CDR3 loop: CATSREVRGGGYTF. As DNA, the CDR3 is TGTGCCACCAGCAGAGAGGTCAGGGGTGGGGGCTACACCTTC. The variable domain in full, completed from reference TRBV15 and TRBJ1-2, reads DAMVIQNPRYQVTQFGKPVTLSCSQTLNHNVMYWYQQKSSQAPKLLFHYYDKDFNNEADTPDNFQSRRPNTSFCFLDIRSPGLGDTAMYLCATSREVRGGGYTFGSGTRLTVV.

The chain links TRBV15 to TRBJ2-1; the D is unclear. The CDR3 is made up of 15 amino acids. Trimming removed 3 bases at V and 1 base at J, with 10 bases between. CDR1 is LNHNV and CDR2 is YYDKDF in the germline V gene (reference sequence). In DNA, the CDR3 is TGTGCCACCAGCAGGCGGAGTGGTTCCTACAATGAGCAGTTCTTC. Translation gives CATSRRSGSYNEQFF.

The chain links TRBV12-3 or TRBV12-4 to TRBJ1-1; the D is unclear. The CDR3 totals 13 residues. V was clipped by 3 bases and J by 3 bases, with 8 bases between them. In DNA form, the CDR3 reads TGTGCCAGCAGTTTGAGTGGTGACACTGAAGCTTTCTTT. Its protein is CASSLSGDTEAFF.

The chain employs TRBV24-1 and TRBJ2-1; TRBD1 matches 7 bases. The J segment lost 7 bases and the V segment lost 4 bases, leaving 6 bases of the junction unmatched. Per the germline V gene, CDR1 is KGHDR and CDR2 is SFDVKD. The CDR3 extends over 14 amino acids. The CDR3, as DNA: TGTGCCACCAGTGACCGGGACAGAGATAATGAGCAGTTCTTC. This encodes CATSDRDRDNEQFF.

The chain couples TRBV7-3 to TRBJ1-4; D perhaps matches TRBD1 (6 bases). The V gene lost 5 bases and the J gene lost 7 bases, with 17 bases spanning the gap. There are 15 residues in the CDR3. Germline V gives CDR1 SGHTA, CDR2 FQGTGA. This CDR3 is CASSMMGADGEKLFF. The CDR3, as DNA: TGTGCCAGCAGCATGATGGGGGCGGATGGTGAAAAACTGTTTTTT.

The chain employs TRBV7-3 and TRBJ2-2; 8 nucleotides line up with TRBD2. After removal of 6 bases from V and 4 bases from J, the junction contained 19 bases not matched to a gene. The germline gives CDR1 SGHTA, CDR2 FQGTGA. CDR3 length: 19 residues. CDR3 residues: CASRSSPTGGPKGTGELFF. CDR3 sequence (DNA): TGTGCCAGCAGATCCTCCCCAACGGGAGGGCCCAAGGGCACCGGGGAGCTGTTTTTT. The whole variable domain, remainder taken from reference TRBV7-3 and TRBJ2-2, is GAGVSQTPSNKVTEKGKYVELRCDPISGHTALYWYRQSLGQGPEFLIYFQGTGAADDSGLPNDRFFAVRPEGSVSTLKIQRTERGDSAVYLCASRSSPTGGPKGTGELFFGEGSRLTVL.